The 25 T cell receptor beta chains below were found in one sample sequenced in a study of blood T cell repertoires in COVID-19 (dated by TCRdb to the early 2020s). Receptor libraries were prepared by the immunoSEQ multiplex PCR assay. In its TCRdb copy, this immuneACCESS table keeps in-frame sequences only and misses some clones. Where compared with another copy, unresolved V genes explain less than half of these, and the others have no known cause. Within this sample are tens of thousands of clones, with over 75% of them counted one time only. 7% to 9% of the sample belongs to the ten largest clones. Sequencing was carried out using peripheral blood. These receptors all come from a woman aged 40 to 55 with active COVID-19.

The rearrangement uses TRBV12-3 or TRBV12-4 and TRBJ1-1; a possible D gene is TRBD1 (5 bases). Between the trimmed V and J ends, which lost 5 bases and 3 bases, there was a span of 10 bases. The CDR3 length is 13 residues. CDR3 DNA sequence: TGTGCCAGCAGTCCTACAGGCTACACTGAAGCTTTCTTT. Its protein is CASSPTGYTEAFF.

This chain connects TRBV28 to TRBJ1-6; unclear D gene. V gave up 6 bases and J gave up 0 bases, with 18 bases separating them. Germline loops: CDR1 MDHEN, CDR2 SYDVKM. The CDR3 runs to 18 residues. This CDR3 reads CASSRGDYRHSYNSPLHF. CDR3 DNA sequence: TGTGCCAGCAGCCGAGGTGACTACCGACACTCCTATAATTCACCCCTCCACTTT.

The chain employs TRBV18 and TRBJ2-3, with 8 bases lining up with TRBD1. Per the germline V gene, CDR1 is KGHSH and CDR2 is LQKENI. Trimming removed 2 bases from V and 3 bases from J; junction bases left unmatched: 4. The CDR3 contains 15 residues. The CDR3 loop is CASSPGTGRTDTQYF. CDR3 in DNA: TGTGCCAGCTCACCAGGGACAGGTCGGACAGATACGCAGTATTTT.

V usage is TRBV5-1 and J usage is TRBJ2-7; 9 nucleotides agree with TRBD1. This CDR3 is built from 14 residues. V shed 4 bases, J shed 7 bases, and the junction held 9 bases outside the gene matches. Germline CDR1 reads SGHRS; CDR2 reads YFSETQ. The chain's CDR3 is CASSATGTGSEQYF. CDR3 sequence (DNA): TGCGCCAGCAGCGCCACCGGGACAGGGTCGGAGCAGTACTTC. The whole variable domain, filled in from reference TRBV5-1 and TRBJ2-7, reads KAGVTQTPRYLIKTRGQQVTLSCSPISGHRSVSWYQQTPGQGLQFLFEYFSETQRNKGNFPGRFSGRQFSNSRSEMNVSTLELGDSALYLCASSATGTGSEQYFGPGTRLTVT.

The V and J genes are TRBV28 and TRBJ1-1; the D gene is possibly TRBD1 (5 bases). This CDR3 is 16 amino acids long. Germline CDR1 and CDR2: MDHEN and SYDVKM. V lost 6 bases and J lost 3, with 20 bases in between. The CDR3 DNA reads TGTGCCAGCAGCCCCTTCGTTGTTTGGGGCGACACTGAAGCTTTCTTT. This gives the protein CASSPFVVWGDTEAFF.

The genes are TRBV6-5 and TRBJ1-2; the D is unclear. Germline CDR1 reads MNHEY; CDR2 reads SVGAGI. Trimming took off 8 bases at V and 3 bases at J, with 4 bases between the two ends. This CDR3 spans 10 amino acids. The CDR3 region has the DNA TGTGCCAGCTATCACTATGGCTACACCTTC. As protein: CASYHYGYTF.

This chain connects TRBV6-5 to TRBJ2-7; 9 nucleotides align to TRBD2. The ends lost 6 bases at V and 3 bases at J; junction bases unmatched: 6. This CDR3 has 14 amino acids. Looked up from germline, CDR1 is MNHEY and CDR2 is SVGAGI. The CDR3 DNA follows: TGTGCCAGCAGCCCAGCGGGGGGCTTCTACGAGCAGTACTTC. Encoded protein: CASSPAGGFYEQYF.

The V gene is TRBV9, the J gene TRBJ1-1; D is uncertain. This CDR3 region has 15 residues. CDR1 is SGDLS, CDR2 YYNGEE, per germline. Trimming pared 0 bases from V and 4 bases from J, leaving 13 bases between. CDR3 in DNA: TGTGCCAGCAGCGTAGAACCTGGGCGAACCACTGAAGCTTTCTTT. Translation: CASSVEPGRTTEAFF.

The chain is built from TRBV4-3 and TRBJ1-2, with 7 bases matching TRBD1. Germline V gene lookup returns CDR1 LGHNA and CDR2 YSLEER. With V trimmed by 4 bases and J by 4 bases, 3 bases remained unmatched. This CDR3 contains 13 residues. DNA for the CDR3: TGCGCCAGCAGCCCCCAGGGGGGCTATGGCTACACCTTC. Amino acids: CASSPQGGYGYTF.

This sequence joins TRBV3-1 (or the pseudogene TRBV3-2) and TRBJ1-3; D call uncertain. Germline CDR1 and CDR2: LGHDT and YNNKEL (reference sequence). The CDR3 has 15 residues. The ends were cut back, 5 bases at V and 1 base at J, with 12 bases in the middle. DNA of the CDR3: TGTGCCAGCAGCAAAACCCGAGGTTCTGGAAACACCATATATTTT. Residues: CASSKTRGSGNTIYF.

The V call is TRBV4-1, the J call TRBJ1-1; D may be TRBD1 (6 bases). Germline V lookup: CDR1 MGHRA, CDR2 YSYEKL. Between the trimmed V and J ends, which lost 2 bases and 1 base, there was a span of 11 bases. The CDR3 covers 15 residues. The CDR3 region has the DNA TGCGCCAGCAGCCAATCCGACAGGCCGAACACTGAAGCTTTCTTT. As protein: CASSQSDRPNTEAFF.

This clone was seen once. This chain uses TRBV28 with TRBJ2-3, with TRBD2 matching over 8 bases. With V trimmed by 5 bases and J by 2 bases, 9 bases remained unmatched. This CDR3 has 16 residues. Germline V gene sequence: CDR1 MDHEN, CDR2 SYDVKM. CDR3: CASSPVSGGITDTQYF. The CDR3 nucleotides read TGTGCCAGCAGTCCAGTCAGCGGGGGAATCACAGATACGCAGTATTTT.

CDR3 nucleotide sequence: TGTGCCACCAGTAGTCACAAAAGCGGGGGGAGCACAGATACGCAGTATTTT. Translation gives CATSSHKSGGSTDTQYF. This chain connects TRBV24-1 to TRBJ2-3; 9 bases match TRBD2. The CDR3 consists of 17 residues. The V segment lost 6 bases and the J segment 0 bases; nucleotides outside the gene matches: 9. Germline assignment: CDR1 KGHDR and CDR2 SFDVKD.

The CDR3 DNA reads as TGTGCCAGCAGCCCTAGCGGTCGCAGTGAGCAGTTCTTC. It specifies CASSPSGRSEQFF. The rearrangement links TRBV9 to TRBJ2-1; 7 nucleotides line up with TRBD2. CDR1 SGDLS and CDR2 YYNGEE come from the germline V gene. This CDR3 is 13 amino acids long. After removal of 4 bases from V and 9 bases from J, the junction contained 7 bases not matched to a gene. The full variable domain, with the rest looked up from reference TRBV9 and TRBJ2-1, is DSGVTQTPKHLITATGQRVTLRCSPRSGDLSVYWYQQSLDQGLQFLIQYYNGEERAKGNILERFSAQQFPDLHSELNLSSLELGDSALYFCASSPSGRSEQFFGPGTRLTVL.

The gene calls are TRBV19 and TRBJ2-5, with 11 positions matching TRBD1. This CDR3 region has 16 residues. The germline V gene encodes CDR1 LNHDA and CDR2 SQIVND (reference sequence). Trimming at V came to 6 bases and at J to 2 bases, leaving 8 bases not matched to a gene. CDR3 region: CASRFTGTGGQETQYF. The CDR3 bases are TGTGCCAGTAGATTCACGGGGACAGGGGGGCAAGAGACCCAGTACTTC.

This clone was observed once. This chain joins TRBV4-1 and TRBJ1-5, with D tentatively TRBD1 (6 bases). This CDR3 comprises 17 residues. Trimming pared 4 bases from V and 3 bases from J, leaving 19 bases between. Per the germline V gene, CDR1 is MGHRA and CDR2 is YSYEKL. In DNA, the CDR3 is TGCGCCAGCAGCCTCACTTCCGGGACAAATTTCAATCAGCCCCAGCATTTT. Residues: CASSLTSGTNFNQPQHF.

V gene TRBV6-6 combines with J gene TRBJ2-3, with TRBD2 identical over 12 bases. The CDR3 is 15 residues long. Looked up from germline, CDR1 is MNHNY and CDR2 is SVGAGI (reference sequence). V gave up 5 bases and J gave up 6 bases; unmatched junction bases: 6. CDR3 sequence (DNA): TGTGCCAGCAGTCCCGCTAGCGGGGGGGCCGATACGCAGTATTTT. It translates to CASSPASGGADTQYF.

In its sample, this clone was seen a few times. The sample holds other DNA sequences that translate to the same CDR3. The rearrangement uses TRBV6-1 and TRBJ1-2, with unresolved D. The CDR3 covers 15 residues. Germline-derived CDR1 and CDR2 are MNHNS and SASEGT. Trimming stripped 1 base from V and 0 bases from J, with 9 bases between. CDR3 residues: CASSEGSATNYGYTF. The CDR3 nucleotides are TGTGCCAGCAGTGAAGGTTCAGCGACTAACTATGGCTACACCTTC.

In this sample, this clone turned up a few times. The genes are TRBV18 and TRBJ1-2; no reliable D call. Germline lookup yields CDR1 KGHSH and CDR2 LQKENI. This CDR3 spans 13 amino acids. Trimming removed 3 bases at V and 4 bases at J, with 9 bases between. The chain's CDR3 is CASSPPGSYGYTF. CDR3 bases: TGTGCCAGCTCACCTCCAGGTTCCTATGGCTACACCTTC.

The V call is TRBV19, the J call TRBJ2-5; 15 nucleotides agree with TRBD2. CDR1 LNHDA and CDR2 SQIVND come from the germline V gene (reference sequence). Trimming at V came to 4 bases and at J to 1 base, leaving 1 base not matched to a gene. CDR3 length: 16 residues. The CDR3 DNA reads as TGTGCCAGTAGTACGGGACTAGCGGGGGGCCAAGAGACCCAGTACTTC. Translating gives CASSTGLAGGQETQYF.

This clone was seen a handful of times. The chain uses TRBV4-1 and TRBJ2-7; 7 bases agree with TRBD2. CDR3 length: 15 amino acids. Germline V gene sequence: CDR1 MGHRA, CDR2 YSYEKL. After removal of 1 base from V and 4 bases from J, the junction contained 7 bases not matched to a gene. As DNA, the CDR3 is TGCGCCAGCAGCCAAGGGACTAGTTGGGATTACGAGCAGTACTTC. Translation: CASSQGTSWDYEQYF.

About this clone: The junction shows a germline mismatch at one end, possibly a read error. The V gene is TRBV6-2 or TRBV6-3, the J gene TRBJ1-2; a possible D gene is TRBD1 (6 bases). CDR1 and CDR2 (germline): MNHEY, SVGEGT. This CDR3 spans 15 amino acids. The CDR3 region is CASSDSPGRGYGYTF. CDR3 sequence (DNA): TGTGCCAGCAGTGACTCCCCTGGCAGGGGCTATGGCTACACCTTC.

The CDR3 here is CASSSPGDYGYTF. The CDR3 DNA is TGTGCCAGCAGTTCTCCGGGGGACTATGGCTACACCTTC. The chain is built from TRBV6-5 and TRBJ1-2; possible D gene TRBD1, 5 bases. The V end lost 4 bases, the J end lost 3 bases, and 9 bases lay between the germline ends. Germline CDR1 and CDR2: MNHEY and SVGAGI. The CDR3 covers 13 residues.

The genes are TRBV11-2 and TRBJ2-2; perhaps TRBD2 as D (5 bases). Germline CDR1 and CDR2: SGHAT and FQNNGV. Deletions cut 3 bases from V and 7 bases from J, with 18 bases between. The CDR3 loop spans 16 amino acids. The CDR3 DNA reads as TGTGCCAGCAGCTTTTTTAACCGGGGAGCGGTCGGGGAGCTGTTTTTT. This sequence encodes CASSFFNRGAVGELFF.

The chain has TRBV10-2 and TRBJ2-7; D is uncertain. The CDR3 covers 13 residues. The ends were cut back, 1 base at V and 4 bases at J, with 8 bases in the middle. The germline CDR1 and CDR2 sequences are WSHSY and SAAADI. CDR3 sequence: CASSEWAAYEQYF. In DNA form, the CDR3 reads TGCGCCAGCAGTGAGTGGGCTGCATACGAGCAGTACTTC.